This passage covers 29 T cell receptor beta chains from one sample sequenced in a study of blood T cell repertoires in COVID-19. Clones were read by immunoSEQ multiplex PCR, and TCRdb kept only the in-frame ones, dropping some. The sample has fewer than 35,000 clones, around 90% seen once. Sequencing used peripheral blood. These receptors were collected from a man between 50 and 59 years old with active or convalescent COVID-19.

The chain has TRBV5-1 and TRBJ1-2; D perhaps matches TRBD1 (5 bases). The length of the CDR3 is 14 residues. CDR1 and CDR2 (germline): SGHRS, YFSETQ. Trimming pared 1 base from V and 3 bases from J, leaving 10 bases between. This CDR3 is CASSLWGQDYGYTF. The CDR3 DNA follows: TGCGCCAGCAGCTTGTGGGGCCAAGACTATGGCTACACCTTC.

The chain joins TRBV27 to TRBJ2-1; a possible D gene is TRBD2 (6 bases). V was cut by 6 bases and J by 4 bases, with 13 bases left in between. The CDR3 loop spans 14 amino acids. From germline, CDR1 is MNHEY and CDR2 SMNVEV (reference sequence). The DNA of the CDR3 is TGTGCCAGCAGGATTCCGGGACTTTACAATGAGCAGTTCTTC. The encoded protein is CASRIPGLYNEQFF.

The chain joins TRBV6-5 to TRBJ1-1; 7 nucleotides align to TRBD1. CDR1 and CDR2 from the germline V gene are MNHEY and SVGAGI. The CDR3 is 14 amino acids. V shed 3 bases and J 1 base; nucleotides not matched to a gene: 2. CDR3 in DNA: TGTGCCAGCAGTTATCGGGACAGGAACACTGAAGCTTTCTTT. Its protein is CASSYRDRNTEAFF.

The genes are TRBV10-3 and TRBJ2-5, with D perhaps matching TRBD1 (5 bases). Per germline, CDR1 ENHRY and CDR2 SYGVKD. CDR3 length equals 15 residues. V lost 0 bases and J lost 2, with 10 bases in between. In DNA form, the CDR3 reads TGTGCCATCAGTGAGTCGTTGACAGAGCAAGAGACCCAGTACTTC. Its translation is CAISESLTEQETQYF.

V usage is TRBV7-2 and J usage is TRBJ2-1, with 7 bases fitting TRBD2. V shed 5 bases, J shed 5 bases, and the junction held 9 bases outside the gene matches. This CDR3 is 15 amino acids long. Germline CDR1 is SGHTA and CDR2 is FQGNSA. The CDR3, as DNA: TGTGCCAGCAGCCTTAGCGGGCGGTTCAACAATGAGCAGTTCTTC. Translating it yields CASSLSGRFNNEQFF.

CDR3 residues: CASSFAGVGDTGELFF. For the CDR3, the DNA is TGTGCCAGCAGTTTCGCAGGTGTAGGGGACACCGGGGAGCTGTTTTTT. V is TRBV28 and J is TRBJ2-2, with a weak D call TRBD1 (5 bases). The CDR3 spans 16 residues. Germline V lookup: CDR1 MDHEN, CDR2 SYDVKM. V was clipped by 3 bases and J by 3 bases, with 14 bases between them.

This sequence joins TRBV4-2 and TRBJ2-5; 14 bases fit TRBD2. Germline V gene lookup returns CDR1 LGHNA and CDR2 YNFKEQ. With 0 bases clipped from V and 2 bases from J, the junction kept 14 bases outside the gene matches. The CDR3 extends over 21 amino acids. In DNA, the CDR3 is TGTGCCAGCAGCCAAGAAGGGGCCCCGGGACTAGCGGGAGAGGGGCAAGAGACCCAGTACTTC. As protein: CASSQEGAPGLAGEGQETQYF.

The chain joins TRBV6-2 or TRBV6-3 to TRBJ2-5, with D unclear. V was trimmed by 4 bases and J by 4 bases, leaving 7 bases between them. The CDR3 contains 12 residues. Germline lookup yields CDR1 MNHEY and CDR2 SVGEGT. CDR3 region: CASSLMSETQYF. In DNA, the CDR3 is TGTGCCAGCAGTTTAATGTCAGAGACCCAGTACTTC.

The chain couples TRBV6-5 to TRBJ2-1; TRBD2 agrees at 7 bases. The V and J ends lost 2 bases and 6 bases, in that order; junction bases with no gene match: 7. The CDR3 has 15 amino acids. Germline V gene data show CDR1 as MNHEY and CDR2 as SVGAGI. This chain's CDR3 is CASSYVLAVRNEQFF. CDR3 bases: TGTGCCAGCAGTTACGTCCTAGCGGTGCGCAATGAGCAGTTCTTC.

This chain uses TRBV5-4 with TRBJ2-1; 11 bases fit TRBD2. From germline, CDR1 is SGHNT and CDR2 YYREEE (reference sequence). The CDR3 length is 17 residues. Trimming cost V 4 bases and J 4 bases; bases outside gene matches: 10. The CDR3 DNA sequence: TGTGCCAGCAGCCCCGGCCTCGGGACTAGCGGTTACAATGAGCAGTTCTTC. Its translation: CASSPGLGTSGYNEQFF.

The J gene is TRBJ2-7, the V gene TRBV6-5, with TRBD2 matching over 7 bases. The CDR3 is made up of 15 amino acids. Germline assignment: CDR1 MNHEY and CDR2 SVGAGI. V trimming: 5 bases; J trimming: 0 bases; junction bases outside the gene matches: 7. This chain's CDR3 is CASSPLARSSYEQYF. CDR3 nucleotide sequence: TGTGCCAGCAGTCCACTAGCGAGAAGCTCCTACGAGCAGTACTTC.

The genes are TRBV7-2 and TRBJ2-7, with TRBD2 matching over 13 bases. The CDR3 consists of 17 residues. Losses at the gene ends were 6 bases for V and 3 bases for J; bases not matched to a gene: 11. Germline CDR1 reads SGHTA; CDR2 reads FQGNSA. CDR3 sequence (DNA): TGTGCCAGCAGTAAAAACCTACTAGCGGGAGGGGGCTACGAGCAGTACTTC. Encoded protein: CASSKNLLAGGGYEQYF.

This chain uses TRBV7-9 with TRBJ1-2; D is perhaps TRBD1 (5 bases). CDR3 size: 13 residues. V dropped 0 bases and J dropped 6 bases, with 8 bases sitting between them. Germline V CDR1 and CDR2: SEHNR, FQNEAQ (reference sequence). The CDR3 sequence: CASSLAGVDGYTF. The CDR3 DNA reads TGTGCCAGCAGCTTAGCAGGGGTCGATGGCTACACCTTC.

The rearrangement joins TRBV7-9 to TRBJ2-1, with 8 bases fitting TRBD1. This CDR3 region has 17 residues. Germline V gene data show CDR1 as SEHNR and CDR2 as FQNEAQ (reference sequence). With 5 bases clipped from V and 4 bases from J, the junction kept 13 bases outside the gene matches. CDR3 nucleotides: TGTGCCAGCAGCACGAGGACAGGGCTGGGCTGGTACAATGAGCAGTTCTTC. Translated: CASSTRTGLGWYNEQFF.

This chain connects TRBV18 to TRBJ1-2; 7 positions match TRBD1. Germline V lookup: CDR1 KGHSH, CDR2 LQKENI. This CDR3 has 14 amino acids. V was pared by 3 bases and J by 0 bases, with 1 base of the junction left unmatched. CDR3 coding DNA: TGTGCCAGCTCACCGGGACAGTCTAACTATGGCTACACCTTC. Protein product: CASSPGQSNYGYTF.

V usage is TRBV19 and J usage is TRBJ1-2; 8 bases are a match to TRBD1. The CDR3 extends over 13 amino acids. Germline values: CDR1 LNHDA, CDR2 SQIVND (reference sequence). Germline trimming cut 5 bases from V and 5 bases from J; bases unmatched to any gene: 4. CDR3 sequence reads: CASSYGTGYGYTF. In DNA, the CDR3 is TGTGCCAGTAGTTACGGGACAGGTTATGGCTACACCTTC.

The genes are TRBV29-1 and TRBJ2-1; D ambiguous. This CDR3 comprises 11 residues. V was pared by 3 bases and J by 12 bases, with 12 bases between. The germline gives CDR1 SQVTM, CDR2 ANQGSEA. DNA for the CDR3: TGCAGCGTTGACATTCCTCGAGGGCAGTTCTTC. This encodes CSVDIPRGQFF.

This clone has just a few counts. This chain connects TRBV3-1 (or the pseudogene TRBV3-2) to TRBJ2-7; perhaps TRBD2 as D (5 bases). Between the trimmed V and J ends, which lost 3 bases and 2 bases, there was a span of 17 bases. The CDR3 totals 16 residues. The germline gives CDR1 LGHDT, CDR2 YNNKEL (reference sequence). CDR3 loop: CASSQGSSRAPYEQYF. CDR3 sequence (DNA): TGTGCCAGCAGCCAGGGGTCTAGCAGAGCCCCCTACGAGCAGTACTTC.

This clone was counted between two and nine times. In nucleotides, the CDR3 is TGCGCCAGCAGCCTAGGGGACAGTAGAGTGTACTTC. Its translation is CASSLGDSRVYF. The chain couples TRBV4-1 to TRBJ2-7; 7 bases fit TRBD1. The CDR3 is 12 amino acids. Germline V gene lookup returns CDR1 MGHRA and CDR2 YSYEKL. The J segment lost 12 bases and the V segment lost 4 bases, leaving 9 bases of the junction unmatched.

The chain has TRBV11-2 and TRBJ2-1, with D tentatively TRBD2 (6 bases). In germline, CDR1 is SGHAT, CDR2 FQNNGV. The ends were cut back, 3 bases at V and 8 bases at J, with 11 bases in the middle. The CDR3 consists of 13 residues. DNA of the CDR3: TGTGCCAGCAGCTTGGTTAGGGACTATGAGCAGTTCTTC. Amino acids: CASSLVRDYEQFF.

The chain links TRBV7-2 to TRBJ1-5; no firm D call. The germline V gene encodes CDR1 SGHTA and CDR2 FQGNSA. Trimming pared 1 base from V and 6 bases from J, leaving 4 bases between. The CDR3 spans 12 residues. DNA of the CDR3: TGTGCCAGCAGCTTAGGAGGTCAGCCCCAGCATTTT. Translating gives CASSLGGQPQHF.

The rearrangement links TRBV4-3 to TRBJ2-7, with D possibly being TRBD1 (6 bases). V was cut by 1 base and J by 0 bases, with 10 bases left in between. The CDR3 loop spans 15 amino acids. From germline, CDR1 is LGHNA and CDR2 YSLEER. In DNA form, the CDR3 reads TGCGCCAGCAGCCAAGTGGCAGGGGTCTCCTACGAGCAGTACTTC. Translating it yields CASSQVAGVSYEQYF.

This clone was seen a single time. This rearrangement joins TRBV27 to TRBJ1-2; maybe TRBD1 (6 bases). The CDR3 is made up of 17 amino acids. Trimming left V 4 bases short and J 5 bases short, with 23 bases between. The V gene's germline CDR1 is MNHEY and CDR2 SMNVEV (reference sequence). The DNA of the CDR3 is TGTGCCAGCAGTTCCACTTCGGACAGCCTTTTCGGGTATGGCTACACCTTC. Protein sequence: CASSSTSDSLFGYGYTF.

V usage is TRBV5-1 and J usage is TRBJ1-4; 8 bases are shared with TRBD1. The CDR3 has 15 amino acids. The ends lost 4 bases at V and 3 bases at J; junction bases unmatched: 5. In germline, CDR1 is SGHRS, CDR2 YFSETQ. The CDR3 DNA sequence: TGCGCCAGCAGCGCGGGACAGGTTTCTAATGAAAAACTGTTTTTT. This sequence encodes CASSAGQVSNEKLFF.

V and J are TRBV19 and TRBJ1-1; TRBD1 aligns across 9 bases. The CDR3 contains 15 residues. The germline gives CDR1 LNHDA, CDR2 SQIVND (reference sequence). V dropped 3 bases and J dropped 4; count of bases not matched to a gene: 6. This chain's CDR3 is CASSIFGQGSTEAFF. CDR3 sequence (DNA): TGTGCCAGTAGTATTTTTGGACAGGGGAGCACTGAAGCTTTCTTT.

V and J are TRBV5-1 and TRBJ1-6; D gene uncertain. V was trimmed by 1 base and J by 5 bases, leaving 7 bases between them. Germline assignment: CDR1 SGHRS and CDR2 YFSETQ. CDR3 length: 14 amino acids. CDR3 DNA: TGCGCCAGCAGCTTGCTACCCAATAATTCACCCCTCCACTTT. Translation: CASSLLPNNSPLHF.

Only one count was recorded for this clone. The chain joins TRBV7-6 to TRBJ2-2; a weak D match, TRBD1 (6 bases). The CDR3 loop spans 15 amino acids. The germline V gene has CDR1 SGHVS and CDR2 FNYEAQ. V was clipped by 5 bases and J by 6 bases, with 16 bases between them. This CDR3 is CASSPPKGEPGELFF. The CDR3 DNA follows: TGTGCCAGCAGCCCCCCGAAGGGGGAACCCGGGGAGCTGTTTTTT. Complete variable domain (other parts from reference TRBV7-6 and TRBJ2-2): GAGVSQSPRYKVTKRGQDVALRCDPISGHVSLYWYRQALGQGPEFLTYFNYEAQQDKSGLPNDRFSAERPEGSISTLTIQRTEQRDSAMYRCASSPPKGEPGELFFGEGSRLTVL.

CDR3 sequence: CASSPIGGTTGELFF. As DNA, the CDR3 is TGTGCCAGCTCACCGATTGGCGGGACGACCGGGGAGCTGTTTTTT. The V gene is TRBV18, the J gene TRBJ2-2; the D gene is possibly TRBD2 (6 bases). The CDR3 sequence is 15 residues long. Germline values: CDR1 KGHSH, CDR2 LQKENI. V was shortened by 3 bases and J by 5 bases, with 13 bases between the two germline ends. The full variable domain, with the rest looked up from reference TRBV18 and TRBJ2-2, is NAGVMQNPRHLVRRRGQEARLRCSPMKGHSHVYWYRQLPEEGLKFMVYLQKENIIDESGMPKERFSAEFPKEGPSILRIQQVVRGDSAAYFCASSPIGGTTGELFFGEGSRLTVL.

This chain joins TRBV6-2 or TRBV6-3 and TRBJ2-5, with 13 bases matching TRBD2. Losses at the gene ends were 2 bases for V and 4 bases for J; bases not matched to a gene: 4. The CDR3 covers 16 residues. Germline values: CDR1 MNHEY, CDR2 SVGEGT. The CDR3 DNA reads as TGTGCCAGCAGTTACCCCGGACTAGCGGGAGCAGAGACCCAGTACTTC. It encodes CASSYPGLAGAETQYF.